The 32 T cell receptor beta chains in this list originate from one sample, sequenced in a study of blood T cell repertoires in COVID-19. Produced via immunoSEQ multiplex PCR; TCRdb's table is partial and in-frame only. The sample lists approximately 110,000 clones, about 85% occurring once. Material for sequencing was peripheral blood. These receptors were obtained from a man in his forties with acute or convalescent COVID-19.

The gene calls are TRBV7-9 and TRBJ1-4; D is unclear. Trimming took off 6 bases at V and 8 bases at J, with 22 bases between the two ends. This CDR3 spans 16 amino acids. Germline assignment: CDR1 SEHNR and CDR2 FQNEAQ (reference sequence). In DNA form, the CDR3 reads TGTGCCAGCAGACAGAGCCTCCGGGAAGGCAACGAAAAACTGTTTTTT. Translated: CASRQSLREGNEKLFF.

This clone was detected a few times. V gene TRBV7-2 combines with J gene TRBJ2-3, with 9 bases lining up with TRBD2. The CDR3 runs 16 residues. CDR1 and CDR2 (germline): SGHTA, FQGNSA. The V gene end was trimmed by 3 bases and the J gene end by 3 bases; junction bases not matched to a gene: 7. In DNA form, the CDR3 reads TGTGCCAGCAGCTTTACCGGGACTAGCCGGACAGATACGCAGTATTTT. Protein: CASSFTGTSRTDTQYF.

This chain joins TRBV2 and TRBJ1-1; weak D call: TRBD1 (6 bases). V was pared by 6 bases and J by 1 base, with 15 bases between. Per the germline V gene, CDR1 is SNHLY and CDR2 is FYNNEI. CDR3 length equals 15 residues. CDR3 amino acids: CASRPSDRRNTEAFF. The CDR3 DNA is TGTGCCAGCAGACCCTCCGACAGGAGGAACACTGAAGCTTTCTTT.

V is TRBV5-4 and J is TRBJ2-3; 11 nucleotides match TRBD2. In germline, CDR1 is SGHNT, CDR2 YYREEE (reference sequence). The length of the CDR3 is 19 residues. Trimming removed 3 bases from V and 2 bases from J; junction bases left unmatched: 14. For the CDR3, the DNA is TGTGCCAGCAGCTCCCCTTCCCTAGCGGGGGGTCCCAACACAGATACGCAGTATTTT. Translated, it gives CASSSPSLAGGPNTDTQYF.

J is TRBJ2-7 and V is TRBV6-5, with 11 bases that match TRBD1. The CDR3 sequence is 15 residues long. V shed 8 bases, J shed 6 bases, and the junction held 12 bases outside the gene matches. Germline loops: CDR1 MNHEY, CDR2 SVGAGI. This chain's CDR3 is CASSRNTGQGVEQYF. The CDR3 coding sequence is TGTGCCAGCTCCAGAAATACGGGACAGGGGGTCGAGCAGTACTTC.

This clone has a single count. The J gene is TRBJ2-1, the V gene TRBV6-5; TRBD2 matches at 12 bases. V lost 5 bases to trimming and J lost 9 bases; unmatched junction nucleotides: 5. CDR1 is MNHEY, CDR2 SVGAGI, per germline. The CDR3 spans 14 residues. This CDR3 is CASSSLAGGTEQFF. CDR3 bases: TGTGCCAGCAGTAGCCTAGCGGGGGGGACTGAGCAGTTCTTC.

CDR3 residues: CASSRGLQETQYF. CDR3 nucleotides: TGTGCCAGCAGCCGGGGACTACAAGAGACCCAGTACTTC. The chain links TRBV7-2 to TRBJ2-5; 7 positions match TRBD2. Germline-derived CDR1 and CDR2 are SGHTA and FQGNSA. The junction had 2 bases not matched to a gene; V was cut back by 5 bases and J by 2 bases. The CDR3 is 13 residues long.

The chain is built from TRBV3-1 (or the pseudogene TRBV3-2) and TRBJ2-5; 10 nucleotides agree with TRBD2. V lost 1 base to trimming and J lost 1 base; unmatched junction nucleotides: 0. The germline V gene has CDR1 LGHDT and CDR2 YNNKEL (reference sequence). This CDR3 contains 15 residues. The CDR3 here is CASSQGLAGQETQYF. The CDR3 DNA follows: TGTGCCAGCAGCCAAGGACTAGCGGGCCAAGAGACCCAGTACTTC.

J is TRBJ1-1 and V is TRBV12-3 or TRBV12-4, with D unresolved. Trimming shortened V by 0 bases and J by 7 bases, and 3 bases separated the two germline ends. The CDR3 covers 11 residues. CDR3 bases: TGTGCCAGCAGTTTAGCCGGTGAAGCTTTCTTT. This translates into CASSLAGEAFF.

CDR3 DNA: TGTGCCAGCAGCCATAGGGACTTAGGATCACCCCTCCACTTT. Translation gives CASSHRDLGSPLHF. The chain is built from TRBV5-4 and TRBJ1-6; maybe TRBD1 (5 bases). Germline V gene lookup returns CDR1 SGHNT and CDR2 YYREEE (reference sequence). The CDR3 sequence is 14 residues long. The germline V and J ends were trimmed by 4 bases and 10 bases, with 15 bases remaining between them.

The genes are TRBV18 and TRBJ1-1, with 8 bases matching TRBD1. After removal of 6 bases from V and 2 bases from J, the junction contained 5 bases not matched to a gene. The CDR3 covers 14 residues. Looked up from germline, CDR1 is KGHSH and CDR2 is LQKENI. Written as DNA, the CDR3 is TGTGCCAGCTCCCTCGGACAGGGTAACACTGAAGCTTTCTTT. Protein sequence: CASSLGQGNTEAFF.

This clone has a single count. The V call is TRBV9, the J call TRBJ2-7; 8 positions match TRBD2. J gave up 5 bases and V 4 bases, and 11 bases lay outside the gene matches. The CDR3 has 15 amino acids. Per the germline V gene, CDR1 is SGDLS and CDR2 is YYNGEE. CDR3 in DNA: TGTGCCAGCAGCCTTTCGGGGACTAGTATGAACGAGCAGTACTTC. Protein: CASSLSGTSMNEQYF.

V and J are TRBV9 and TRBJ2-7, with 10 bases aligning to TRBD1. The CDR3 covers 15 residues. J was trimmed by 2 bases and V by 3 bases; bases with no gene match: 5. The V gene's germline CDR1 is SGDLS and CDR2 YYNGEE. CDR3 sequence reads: CASSAGTGETYEQYF. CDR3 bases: TGTGCCAGCAGCGCGGGGACAGGGGAGACCTACGAGCAGTACTTC.

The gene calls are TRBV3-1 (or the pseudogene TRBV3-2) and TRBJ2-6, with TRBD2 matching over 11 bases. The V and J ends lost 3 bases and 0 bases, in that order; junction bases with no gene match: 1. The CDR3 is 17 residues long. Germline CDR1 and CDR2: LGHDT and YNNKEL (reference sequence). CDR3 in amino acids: CASSQLAGGSGANVLTF. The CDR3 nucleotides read TGTGCCAGCAGCCAGCTAGCGGGGGGCTCTGGGGCCAACGTCCTGACTTTC.

CDR3 loop: CASRSQNRRGAQYF. DNA for the CDR3: TGTGCCAGCAGGAGCCAAAACAGGCGGGGGGCCCAGTACTTC. The J gene is TRBJ2-5, the V gene TRBV28, with TRBD2 matching over 8 bases. J gave up 9 bases and V 6 bases, and 12 bases lay outside the gene matches. This CDR3 contains 14 residues. CDR1 MDHEN and CDR2 SYDVKM come from the germline V gene. The entire variable domain, with the rest obtained from reference TRBV28 and TRBJ2-5, is as follows: DVKVTQSSRYLVKRTGEKVFLECVQDMDHENMFWYRQDPGLGLRLIYFSYDVKMKEKGDIPEGYSVSREKKERFSLILESASTNQTSMYLCASRSQNRRGAQYFGPGTRLLVL.

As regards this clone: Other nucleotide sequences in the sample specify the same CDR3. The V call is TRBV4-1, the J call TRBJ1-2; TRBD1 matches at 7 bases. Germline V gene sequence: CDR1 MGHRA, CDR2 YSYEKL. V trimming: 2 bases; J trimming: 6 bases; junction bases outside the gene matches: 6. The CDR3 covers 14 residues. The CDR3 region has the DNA TGCGCCAGCAGCCAATTGGGACAGCTTGATGGCTACACCTTC. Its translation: CASSQLGQLDGYTF.

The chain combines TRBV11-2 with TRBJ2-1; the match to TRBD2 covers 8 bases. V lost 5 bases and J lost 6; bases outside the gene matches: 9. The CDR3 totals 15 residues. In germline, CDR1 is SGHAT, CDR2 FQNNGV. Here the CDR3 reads CASSPGGTRLNEQFF. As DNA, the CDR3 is TGTGCCAGCAGCCCGGGAGGGACAAGGCTCAATGAGCAGTTCTTC.

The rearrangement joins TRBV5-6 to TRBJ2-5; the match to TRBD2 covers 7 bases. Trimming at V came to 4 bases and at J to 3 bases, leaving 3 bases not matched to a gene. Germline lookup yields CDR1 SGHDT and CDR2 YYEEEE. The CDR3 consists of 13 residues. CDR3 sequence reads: CASSGSGKETQYF. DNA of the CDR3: TGTGCCAGCAGCGGGAGCGGGAAAGAGACCCAGTACTTC. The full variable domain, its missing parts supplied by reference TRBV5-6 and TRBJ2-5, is DAGVTQSPTHLIKTRGQQVTLRCSPKSGHDTVSWYQQALGQGPQFIFQYYEEEERQRGNFPDRFSGHQFPNYSSELNVNALLLGDSALYLCASSGSGKETQYFGPGTRLLVL.

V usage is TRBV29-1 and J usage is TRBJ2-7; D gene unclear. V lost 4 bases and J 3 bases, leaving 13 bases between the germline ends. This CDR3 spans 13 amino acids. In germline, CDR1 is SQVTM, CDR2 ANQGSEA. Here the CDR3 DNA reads TGCAGCGTTGTTTGCGGTGATAGCTACGAGCAGTACTTC. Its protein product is CSVVCGDSYEQYF.

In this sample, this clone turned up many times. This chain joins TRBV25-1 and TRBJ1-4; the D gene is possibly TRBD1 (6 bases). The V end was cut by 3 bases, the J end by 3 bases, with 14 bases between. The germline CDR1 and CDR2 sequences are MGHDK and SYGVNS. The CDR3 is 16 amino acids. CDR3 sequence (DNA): TGTGCCAGCAGTGACCTCCTACAGGGATCTAATGAAAAACTGTTTTTT. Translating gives CASSDLLQGSNEKLFF.

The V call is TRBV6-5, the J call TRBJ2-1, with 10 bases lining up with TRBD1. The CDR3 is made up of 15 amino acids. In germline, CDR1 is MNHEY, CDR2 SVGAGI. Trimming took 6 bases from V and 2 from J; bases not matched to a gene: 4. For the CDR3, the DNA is TGTGCCAGCAGATCCGACAGGGGGCCCTACAATGAGCAGTTCTTC. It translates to CASRSDRGPYNEQFF.

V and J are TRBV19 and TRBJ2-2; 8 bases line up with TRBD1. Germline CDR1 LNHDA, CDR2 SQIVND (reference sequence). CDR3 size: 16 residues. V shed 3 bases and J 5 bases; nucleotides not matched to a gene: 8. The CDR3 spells CASSIQGAMGTGELFF. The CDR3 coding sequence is TGTGCCAGTAGTATCCAGGGGGCAATGGGAACCGGGGAGCTGTTTTTT.

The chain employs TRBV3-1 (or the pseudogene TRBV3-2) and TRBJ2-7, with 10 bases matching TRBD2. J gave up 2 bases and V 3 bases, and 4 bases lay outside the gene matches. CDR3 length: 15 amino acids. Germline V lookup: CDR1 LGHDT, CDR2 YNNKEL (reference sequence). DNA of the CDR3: TGTGCCAGCAGCCATGCTAGCGGGAGTACCTACGAGCAGTACTTC. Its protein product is CASSHASGSTYEQYF.

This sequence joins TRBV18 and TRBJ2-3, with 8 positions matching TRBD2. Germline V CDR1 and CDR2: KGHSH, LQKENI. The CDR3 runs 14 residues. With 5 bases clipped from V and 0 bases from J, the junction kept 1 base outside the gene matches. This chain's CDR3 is CASSWTSSTDTQYF. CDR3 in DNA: TGTGCCAGCTCATGGACTAGCAGCACAGATACGCAGTATTTT.

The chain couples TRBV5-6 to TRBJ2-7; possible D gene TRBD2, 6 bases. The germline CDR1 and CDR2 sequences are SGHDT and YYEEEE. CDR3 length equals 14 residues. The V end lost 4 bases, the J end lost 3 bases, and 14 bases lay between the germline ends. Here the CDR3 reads CASSLGGDLYEQYF. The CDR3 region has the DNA TGTGCCAGCAGCCTCGGCGGGGACCTCTACGAGCAGTACTTC.

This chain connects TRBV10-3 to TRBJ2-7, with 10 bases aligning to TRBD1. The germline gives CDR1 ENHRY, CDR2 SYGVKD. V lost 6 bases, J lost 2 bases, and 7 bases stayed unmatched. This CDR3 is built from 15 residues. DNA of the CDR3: TGTGCCATCAGGGATCCGGGACAGGGGACCTACGAGCAGTACTTC. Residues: CAIRDPGQGTYEQYF.

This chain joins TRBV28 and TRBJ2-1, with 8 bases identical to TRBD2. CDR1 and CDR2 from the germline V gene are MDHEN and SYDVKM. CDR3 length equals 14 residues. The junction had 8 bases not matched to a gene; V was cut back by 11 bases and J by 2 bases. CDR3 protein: CAASSGGAYNEQFF. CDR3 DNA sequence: TGTGCCGCCTCTTCCGGGGGGGCCTACAATGAGCAGTTCTTC.

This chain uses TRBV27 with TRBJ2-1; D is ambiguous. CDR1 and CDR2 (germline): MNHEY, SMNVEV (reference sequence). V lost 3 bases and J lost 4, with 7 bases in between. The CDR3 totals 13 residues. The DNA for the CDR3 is TGTGCCAGCAGTTTGGCAGGTTACAATGAGCAGTTCTTC. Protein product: CASSLAGYNEQFF.

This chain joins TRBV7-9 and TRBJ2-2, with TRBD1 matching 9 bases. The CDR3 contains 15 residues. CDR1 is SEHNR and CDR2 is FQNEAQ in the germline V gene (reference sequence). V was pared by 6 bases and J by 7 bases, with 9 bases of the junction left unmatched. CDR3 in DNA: TGTGCCAGCAGTACACCGGGACAGGGCGTCGGGGAGCTGTTTTTT. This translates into CASSTPGQGVGELFF.

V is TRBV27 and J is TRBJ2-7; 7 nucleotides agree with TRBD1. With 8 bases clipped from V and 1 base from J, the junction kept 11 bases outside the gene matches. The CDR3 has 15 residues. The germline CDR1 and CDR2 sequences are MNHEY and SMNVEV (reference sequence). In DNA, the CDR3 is TGTGCCAGCGCGAGCGCAGGACAGGTATCCTACGAGCAGTACTTC. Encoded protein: CASASAGQVSYEQYF.

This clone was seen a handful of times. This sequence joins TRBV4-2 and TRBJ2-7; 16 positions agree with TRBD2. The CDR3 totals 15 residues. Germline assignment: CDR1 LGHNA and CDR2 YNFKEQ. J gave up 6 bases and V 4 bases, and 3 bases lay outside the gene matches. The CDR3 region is CASSPGTSGGGEQYF. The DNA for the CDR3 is TGTGCCAGCAGCCCCGGGACTAGCGGGGGGGGCGAGCAGTACTTC.

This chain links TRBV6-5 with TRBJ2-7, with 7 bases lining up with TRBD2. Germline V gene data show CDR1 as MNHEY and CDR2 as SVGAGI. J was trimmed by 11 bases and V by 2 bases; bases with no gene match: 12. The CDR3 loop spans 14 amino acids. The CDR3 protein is CASSYDGRSPRKYF. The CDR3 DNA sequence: TGTGCCAGCAGTTACGACGGGAGGTCCCCTAGGAAGTACTTC.